This T cell receptor beta chain was identified during a study of blood T cell repertoires in COVID-19. As for the study in general: Samples representing acute and convalescent COVID-19 were sourced from the United States, Italy and Spain. Sources were T cells, B-cell-depleted T cells, or PBMCs; the material itself was cDNA or gDNA.

Original handling: Nucleated cell counts were estimated from reference gene primer amplification. Data came from immunoSEQ multiplex PCR; TCRdb stores just in-frame clones and leaves some out. V and J calls and clone size are copied from that table; D and trimming were computed from the DNA. In the table there are around 68,000 clones, 80% to 90% of which are singletons. The CDR3 runs to 14 residues. Germline CDR1 reads LNHDA; CDR2 reads SQIVND (reference sequence). V lost 3 bases, J lost 4 bases, and 12 bases lay in between. This clone showed up just once. Sequenced: peripheral blood. The J gene is TRBJ1-2, the V gene TRBV19; a possible D gene is TRBD1 (6 bases). The TCR comes from a man over 45 with acute or convalescent COVID-19. The CDR3 region has the DNA TGTGCCAGTAGTATTGACGGCAGGGGCTATGGCTACACCTTC. This encodes CASSIDGRGYGYTF.